The clone carrying this T cell receptor beta chain was found many times. The antigen is not known. V was clipped by 3 bases and J by 5 bases, with 10 bases between them. Germline V gives CDR1 SGHTA, CDR2 FQGTGA. CDR3 length equals 13 residues. These data belong to a study of T cells after posttransplantation cyclophosphamide. Notes on the study in general: Tissue-infiltrating T cells from skin or gut overlapped little with blood T cells.

Clones were read by immunoSEQ multiplex PCR, and TCRdb kept only the in-frame ones, dropping some. The sample includes under 40,000 clones, none of them occurring once. Material for sequencing was PBMCs. The TCR comes from a woman aged 50 to 65 in good health and a related stem cell transplant donor. The chain couples TRBV7-3 to TRBJ2-5; D is undetermined. CDR3 in DNA: TGTGCCAGCAGCTTTGGTGCAGCGGAGACCCAGTACTTC. It codes for CASSFGAAETQYF. Filled out from reference TRBV7-3 and TRBJ2-5, the complete variable domain reads GAGVSQTPSNKVTEKGKYVELRCDPISGHTALYWYRQSLGQGPEFLIYFQGTGAADDSGLPNDRFFAVRPEGSVSTLKIQRTERGDSAVYLCASSFGAAETQYFGPGTRLLVL.